This TCR beta chain appears in the sequencing data of a study of radiotherapy plus CTLA-4 blockade in lung cancer. Overall study: Objective responses were seen in about a sixth of patients, disease control in less than 40%.

Germline CDR1 reads LGHNA; CDR2 reads YSLEER. V shed 4 bases, J shed 5 bases, and the junction held 6 bases outside the gene matches. The CDR3 covers 15 residues. Chemo-refractory metastatic non-small-cell lung cancer patients received focal radiation with ipilimumab CTLA-4 blockade. This table comes from immunoSEQ multiplex PCR, and its TCRdb copy is limited to in-frame clones, with some not included. This repertoire shows 55,000 to 75,000 clones, about 72% found once; its top ten account for approximately 16%. The sequence was obtained from a human donor with non-small cell lung cancer whose response to radiotherapy plus ipilimumab could not be evaluated. Some clones in this sample may be carry-over from other donors' samples. The chain carries TRBV4-3 and TRBJ2-1; 9 positions match TRBD1. The material sequenced was peripheral blood, taken from a patient treated with radiotherapy plus ipilimumab. This CDR3 is CASSLRDRADNEQFF. The CDR3 DNA is TGCGCCAGCAGCCTCCGGGACAGGGCAGACAATGAGCAGTTCTTC.